This T cell receptor beta chain appears in the sequencing data of a study of healthy donors' naive CD4 and CD8 T cells. Points from the study as a whole: Reportedly, most V and J gene segments showed naive CD4+ versus CD8+ bias.

A linear amplification protocol produced the TCR libraries from about 510 ng of total RNA. TCRdb reprocessed the reads with MiXCR, giving one entry per CDR3 protein. The sample lists 150,000 to 200,000 distinct CDR3 sequences, under 85% occurring once. Trimming cost V 6 bases and J 5 bases; bases outside gene matches: 9. Germline loops: CDR1 MNHEY, CDR2 SVGAGI. The CDR3 sequence is 14 residues long. Turning to this clonotype: The antigen is unknown.

The source material was naive CD4+ and CD8+ T cells sorted from blood, pooled from several donors. The J gene is TRBJ2-5, the V gene TRBV6-5, with TRBD2 identical over 7 bases. The sequence was collected from a pool of human donors in good health; the sample pools cells from several healthy donors. CDR3 coding DNA: TGTGCCAGCAGACGAGCGGGAAATTTGGAGACCCAGTACTTC. Protein: CASRRAGNLETQYF.